This record looks at one T cell receptor (beta chain) sequence and its context. No cognate antigen has been identified for it. Qualities for individual bases were not recorded, and no much larger clone is one base off. Trimming at the junction amounts to 7 bases on V and 8 bases on J, and the germline ends lie 11 bases apart. The CDR3 holds 12 amino acids from the cysteine to the phenylalanine. The CDR3 DNA has 36 bases and is translated from base 1. Looking up the germline V gene yields CDR1 MNHEY and CDR2 SVGAGI. Libraries were constructed by the immunoSEQ multiplex PCR assay. The table comes from immuneACCESS by way of TCRdb, which keeps in-frame sequences with V and J called. Part of the clones is missing from these tables; in studies checked, under half for an unresolved V gene and the rest for unknown reasons. This sample gives 150,000 or so clones in total; 70% to 90% of them show up just once. The ten largest clones take up about 12% of the sample.

These data come from a study of control samples from healthy donors and cancer patients (dated by TCRdb to 2018 to 2020). This chain is built from TRBV6-5 and TRBJ1-4, and possibly TRBD1, on 5 matching bases. Material: blood. This receptor was identified in a man under 40 in good health. The CDR3 corresponds to CASTTGTEKLFF. The DNA is as follows: TGTGCCAGCACCACAGGAACAGAAAAACTGTTTTTT.